This T cell receptor beta chain was sequenced during a study of cytomegalovirus exposure and HLA in healthy donors. Trimming shortened V by 0 bases and J by 0 bases, and 3 bases separated the two germline ends. CDR1 SGHRS and CDR2 YFSETQ come from the germline V gene. CDR3 length equals 13 residues. With regard to this clone: As yet, its antigen is unknown.

Separate from the approximately 670-subject first cohort was the approximately 120-subject validation cohort, to which the donors belonged. Study observations and caveats: According to reports, the classifier identified cytomegalovirus status with high specificity and sensitivity. Under in vitro conditions, a few CMV-associated chains were confirmed as specific for CMV antigens.

Assay: immunoSEQ multiplex PCR; the TCRdb copy retains only in-frame clones and omits some. The profile shows 150,000 to 180,000 clones, about 86% of them singletons. The clonotype comes from a man between 18 and 35 years old in good health and CMV-seropositive. V usage is TRBV5-1 and J usage is TRBJ1-1, with D uncertain. The sequenced material came from PBMCs. CDR3 protein: CASSLDLNTEAFF. In DNA, the CDR3 is TGCGCCAGCAGCTTGGACTTGAACACTGAAGCTTTCTTT.